The text below deals with one TCR beta chain. Its antigen is unidentified. The sample comes from a study of cytomegalovirus exposure and HLA in healthy donors. About the study: Inside one of the first data releases sat around 86 million unique TCRs taken from HLA-typed donors. Findings of the study overall: According to a later analysis, most TCR beta chains associated with CMV appeared HLA-restricted. Most TCR sequences were seen very rarely across donors, but some public TCRs occurred in many. Across all donors, roughly uniform sequencing depth was an assumption of the presence/absence analyses.

CDR1 LNHDA and CDR2 SQIVND come from the germline V gene (reference sequence). After removal of 4 bases from V and 3 bases from J, the junction contained 8 bases not matched to a gene. The CDR3 loop spans 16 amino acids. A multiplex PCR was run with 60 Vbeta primers and 13 Jbeta primers. The data were produced by immunoSEQ multiplex PCR, yet TCRdb's version contains in-frame clones alone and is incomplete. The sample yields 110,000 or so clones, over 75% seen once. The source is a woman under 40 in good health and CMV-seropositive. The sequencing sample was made of PBMCs. The rearrangement uses TRBV19 and TRBJ2-5, with TRBD2 identical over 10 bases. The CDR3 nucleotides are TGTGCCAGTAGTACTCGACTAGCGGGTTCTAAAGAGACCCAGTACTTC. Amino acid sequence: CASSTRLAGSKETQYF.